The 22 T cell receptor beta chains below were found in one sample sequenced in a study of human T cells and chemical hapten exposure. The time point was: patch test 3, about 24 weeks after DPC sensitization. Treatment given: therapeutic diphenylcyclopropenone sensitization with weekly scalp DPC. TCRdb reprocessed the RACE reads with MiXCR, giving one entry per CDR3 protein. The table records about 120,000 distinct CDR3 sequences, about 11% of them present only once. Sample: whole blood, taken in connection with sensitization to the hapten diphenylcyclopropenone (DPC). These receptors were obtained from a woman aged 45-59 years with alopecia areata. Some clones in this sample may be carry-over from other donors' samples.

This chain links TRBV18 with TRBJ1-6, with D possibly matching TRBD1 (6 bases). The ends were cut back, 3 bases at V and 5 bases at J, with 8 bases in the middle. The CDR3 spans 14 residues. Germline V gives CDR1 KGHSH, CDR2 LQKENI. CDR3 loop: CASSPGQHNSPLHF. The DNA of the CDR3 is TGTGCCAGCTCACCCGGACAGCATAATTCACCCCTCCACTTT.

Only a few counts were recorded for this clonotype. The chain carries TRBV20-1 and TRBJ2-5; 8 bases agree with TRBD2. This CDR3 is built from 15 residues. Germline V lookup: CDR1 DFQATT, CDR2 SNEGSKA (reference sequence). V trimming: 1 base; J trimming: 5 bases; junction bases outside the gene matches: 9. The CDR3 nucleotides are TGCAGTGCTAGAGGGCCCGGACTAGCATCGGAGACCCAGTACTTC. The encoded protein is CSARGPGLASETQYF.

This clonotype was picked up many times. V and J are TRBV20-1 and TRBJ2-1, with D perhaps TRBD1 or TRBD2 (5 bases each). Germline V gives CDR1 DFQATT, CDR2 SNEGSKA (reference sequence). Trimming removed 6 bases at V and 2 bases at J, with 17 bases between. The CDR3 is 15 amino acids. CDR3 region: CSAPLGTVTYNEQFF. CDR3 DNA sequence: TGCAGTGCGCCGTTAGGGACGGTAACCTACAATGAGCAGTTCTTC.

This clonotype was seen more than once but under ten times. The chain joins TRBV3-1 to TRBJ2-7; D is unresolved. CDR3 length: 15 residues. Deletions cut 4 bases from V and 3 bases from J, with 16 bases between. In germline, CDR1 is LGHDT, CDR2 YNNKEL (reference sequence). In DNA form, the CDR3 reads TGTGCCAGCAGCCTCAAACATTCGGCGAGCTACGAGCAGTACTTC. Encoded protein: CASSLKHSASYEQYF.

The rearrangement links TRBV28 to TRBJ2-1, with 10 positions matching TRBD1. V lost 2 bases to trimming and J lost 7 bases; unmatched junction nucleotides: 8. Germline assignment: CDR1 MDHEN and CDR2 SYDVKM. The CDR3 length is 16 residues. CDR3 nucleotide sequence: TGTGCCAGCAGTTTACCACCGGGACAGGGGATAAATGAGCAGTTCTTC. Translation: CASSLPPGQGINEQFF.

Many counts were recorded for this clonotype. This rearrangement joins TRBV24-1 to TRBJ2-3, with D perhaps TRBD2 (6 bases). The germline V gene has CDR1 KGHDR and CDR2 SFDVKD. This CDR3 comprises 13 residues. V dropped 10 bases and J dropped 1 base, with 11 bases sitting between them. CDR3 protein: CATKAGGTDTQYF. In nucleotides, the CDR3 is TGTGCCACTAAAGCGGGCGGCACAGATACGCAGTATTTT.

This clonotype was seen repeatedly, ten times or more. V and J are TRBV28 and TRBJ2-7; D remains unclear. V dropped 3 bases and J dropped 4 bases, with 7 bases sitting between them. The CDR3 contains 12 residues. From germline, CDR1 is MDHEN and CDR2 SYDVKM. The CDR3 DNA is TGTGCCAGCAGTTTGACACCGTACGAGCAGTACTTC. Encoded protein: CASSLTPYEQYF. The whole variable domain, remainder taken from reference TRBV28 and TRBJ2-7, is DVKVTQSSRYLVKRTGEKVFLECVQDMDHENMFWYRQDPGLGLRLIYFSYDVKMKEKGDIPEGYSVSREKKERFSLILESASTNQTSMYLCASSLTPYEQYFGPGTRLTVT.

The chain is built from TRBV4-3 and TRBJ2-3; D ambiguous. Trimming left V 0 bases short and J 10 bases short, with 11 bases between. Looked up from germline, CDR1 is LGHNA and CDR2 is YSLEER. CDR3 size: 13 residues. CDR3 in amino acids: CASSQDRSVAQYF. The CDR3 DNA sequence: TGCGCCAGCAGCCAAGATCGGAGCGTGGCGCAGTATTTT.

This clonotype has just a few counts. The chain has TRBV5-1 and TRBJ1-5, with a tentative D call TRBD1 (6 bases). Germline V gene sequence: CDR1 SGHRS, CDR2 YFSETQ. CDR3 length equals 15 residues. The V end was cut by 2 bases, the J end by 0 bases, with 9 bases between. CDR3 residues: CASSFEGGSNQPQHF. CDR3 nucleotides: TGCGCCAGCAGCTTCGAGGGGGGTAGCAATCAGCCCCAGCATTTT.

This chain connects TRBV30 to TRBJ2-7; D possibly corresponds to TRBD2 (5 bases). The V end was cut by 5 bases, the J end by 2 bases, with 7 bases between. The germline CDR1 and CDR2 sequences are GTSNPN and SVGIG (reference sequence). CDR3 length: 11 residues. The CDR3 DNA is TGTGCCTGGGGGAGTACCTACGAGCAGTACTTC. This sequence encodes CAWGSTYEQYF. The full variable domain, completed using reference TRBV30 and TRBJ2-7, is SQTIHQWPATLVQPVGSPLSLECTVEGTSNPNLYWYRQAAGRGLQLLFYSVGIGQISSEVPQNLSASRPQDRQFILSSKKLLLSDSGFYLCAWGSTYEQYFGPGTRLTVT.

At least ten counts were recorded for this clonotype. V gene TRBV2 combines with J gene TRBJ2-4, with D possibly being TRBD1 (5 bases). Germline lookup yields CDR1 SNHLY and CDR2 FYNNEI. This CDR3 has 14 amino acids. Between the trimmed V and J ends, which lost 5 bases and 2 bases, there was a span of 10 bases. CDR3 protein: CASSPRQTKNIQYF. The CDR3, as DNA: TGTGCCAGCAGTCCGCGACAGACCAAAAACATTCAGTACTTC.

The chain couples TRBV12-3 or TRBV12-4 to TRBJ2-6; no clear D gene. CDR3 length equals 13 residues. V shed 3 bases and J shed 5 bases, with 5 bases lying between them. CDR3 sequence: CASSLGRANVLTF. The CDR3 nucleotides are TGTGCCAGCAGTTTGGGTAGGGCCAACGTCCTGACTTTC.

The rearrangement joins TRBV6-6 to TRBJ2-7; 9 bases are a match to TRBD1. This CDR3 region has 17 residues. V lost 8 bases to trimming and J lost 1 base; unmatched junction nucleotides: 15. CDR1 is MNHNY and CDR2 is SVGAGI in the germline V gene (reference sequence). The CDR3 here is CASGGSTLDRGSYEQYF. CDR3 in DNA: TGTGCCAGCGGAGGATCCACTCTGGACAGGGGATCCTACGAGCAGTACTTC.

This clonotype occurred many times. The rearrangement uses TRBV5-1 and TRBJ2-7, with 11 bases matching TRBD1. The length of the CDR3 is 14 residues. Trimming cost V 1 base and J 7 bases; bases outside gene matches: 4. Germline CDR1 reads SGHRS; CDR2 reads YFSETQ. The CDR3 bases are TGCGCCAGCAGCTTGATGGGACAGGGGGAAGAGCAGTACTTC. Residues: CASSLMGQGEEQYF.

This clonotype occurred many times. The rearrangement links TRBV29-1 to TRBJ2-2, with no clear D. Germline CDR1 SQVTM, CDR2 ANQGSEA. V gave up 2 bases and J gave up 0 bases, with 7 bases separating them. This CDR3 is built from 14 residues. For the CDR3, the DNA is TGCAGCGTTGAACGGCAACCGAACACCGGGGAGCTGTTTTTT. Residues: CSVERQPNTGELFF.

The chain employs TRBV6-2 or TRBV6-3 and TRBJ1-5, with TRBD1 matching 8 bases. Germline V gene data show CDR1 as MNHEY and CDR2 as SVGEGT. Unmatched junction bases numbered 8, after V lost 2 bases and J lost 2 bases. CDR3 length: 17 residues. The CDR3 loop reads CASSYAAGQACNQPQHF. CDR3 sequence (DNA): TGTGCCAGCAGTTACGCGGCGGGACAGGCTTGCAATCAGCCCCAGCATTTT.

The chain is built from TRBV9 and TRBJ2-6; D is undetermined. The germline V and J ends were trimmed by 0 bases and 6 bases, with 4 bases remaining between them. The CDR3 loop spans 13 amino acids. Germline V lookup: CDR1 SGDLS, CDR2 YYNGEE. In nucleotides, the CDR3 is TGTGCCAGCAGCGTAGAGGAGGCCAACGTCCTGACTTTC. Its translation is CASSVEEANVLTF.

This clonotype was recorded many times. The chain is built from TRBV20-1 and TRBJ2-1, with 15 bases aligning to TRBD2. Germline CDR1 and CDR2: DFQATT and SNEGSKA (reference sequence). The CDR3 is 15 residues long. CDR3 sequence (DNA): TGCAGCGCGGGACTAGCGGGGGGAGGCAACAATGAGCAGTTCTTC. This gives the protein CSAGLAGGGNNEQFF.

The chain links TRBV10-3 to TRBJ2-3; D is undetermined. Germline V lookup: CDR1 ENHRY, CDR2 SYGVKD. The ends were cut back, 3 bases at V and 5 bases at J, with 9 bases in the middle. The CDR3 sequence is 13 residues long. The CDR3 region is CAISDLGKDTQYF. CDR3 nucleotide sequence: TGTGCCATCAGTGACTTGGGGAAAGATACGCAGTATTTT.

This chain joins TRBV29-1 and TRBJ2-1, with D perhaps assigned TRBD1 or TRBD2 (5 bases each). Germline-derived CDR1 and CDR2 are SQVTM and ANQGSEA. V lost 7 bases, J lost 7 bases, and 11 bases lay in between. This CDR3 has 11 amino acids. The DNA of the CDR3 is TGCAGCGGCGGGCCAGGGAATGAGCAGTTCTTC. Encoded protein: CSGGPGNEQFF.

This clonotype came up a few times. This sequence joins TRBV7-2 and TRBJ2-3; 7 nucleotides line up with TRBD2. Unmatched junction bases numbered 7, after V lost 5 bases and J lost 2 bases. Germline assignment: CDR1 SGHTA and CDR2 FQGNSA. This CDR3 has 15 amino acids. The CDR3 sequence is CASSAPSGLTDTQYF. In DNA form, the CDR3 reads TGTGCCAGCAGCGCTCCTAGCGGTCTCACAGATACGCAGTATTTT.

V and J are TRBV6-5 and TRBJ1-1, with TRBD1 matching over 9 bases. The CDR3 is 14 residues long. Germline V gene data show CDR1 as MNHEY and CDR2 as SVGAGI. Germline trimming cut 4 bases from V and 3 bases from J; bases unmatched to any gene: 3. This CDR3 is CASSSRTGDTEAFF. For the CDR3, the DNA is TGTGCCAGCAGTTCTCGGACAGGGGACACTGAAGCTTTCTTT.